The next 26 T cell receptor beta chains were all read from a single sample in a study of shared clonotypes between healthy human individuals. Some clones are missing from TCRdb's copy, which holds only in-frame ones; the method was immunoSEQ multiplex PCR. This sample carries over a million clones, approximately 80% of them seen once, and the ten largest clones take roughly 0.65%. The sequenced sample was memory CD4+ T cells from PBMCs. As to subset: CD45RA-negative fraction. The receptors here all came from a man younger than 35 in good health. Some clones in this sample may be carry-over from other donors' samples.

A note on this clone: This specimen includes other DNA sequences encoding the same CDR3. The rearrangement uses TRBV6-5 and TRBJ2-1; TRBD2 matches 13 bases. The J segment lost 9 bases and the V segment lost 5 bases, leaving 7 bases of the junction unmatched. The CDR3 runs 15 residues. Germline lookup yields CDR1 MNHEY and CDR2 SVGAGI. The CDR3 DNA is TGTGCCAGCAGTCTAGGACTAGCGGGAGTAGTTGAGCAGTTCTTC. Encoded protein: CASSLGLAGVVEQFF.

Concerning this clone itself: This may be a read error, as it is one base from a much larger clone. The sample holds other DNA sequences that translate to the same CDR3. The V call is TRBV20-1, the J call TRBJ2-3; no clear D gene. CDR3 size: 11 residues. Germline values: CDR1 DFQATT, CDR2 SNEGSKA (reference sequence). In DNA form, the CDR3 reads TGCAGCGCCGCCCTTGCAGATACGCAGTACTTT. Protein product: CSAALADTQYF.

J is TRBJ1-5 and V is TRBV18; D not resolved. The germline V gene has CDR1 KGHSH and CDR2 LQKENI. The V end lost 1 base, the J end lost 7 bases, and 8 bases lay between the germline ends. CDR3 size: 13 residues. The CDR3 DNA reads TGTGCCAGCTCACCACGGGCAGAACAGCCCCAGCATTTT. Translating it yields CASSPRAEQPQHF.

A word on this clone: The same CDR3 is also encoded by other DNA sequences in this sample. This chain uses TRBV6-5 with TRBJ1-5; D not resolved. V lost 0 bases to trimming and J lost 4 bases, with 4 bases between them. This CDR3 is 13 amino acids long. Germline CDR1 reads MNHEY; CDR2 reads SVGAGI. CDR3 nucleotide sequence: TGTGCCAGCAGTTACTCCAGGAATCAGCCCCAGCATTTT. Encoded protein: CASSYSRNQPQHF.

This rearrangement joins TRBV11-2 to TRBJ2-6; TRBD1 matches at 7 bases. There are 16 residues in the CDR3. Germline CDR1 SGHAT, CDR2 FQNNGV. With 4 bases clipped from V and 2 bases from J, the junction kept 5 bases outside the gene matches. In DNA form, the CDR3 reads TGTGCCAGCAGCTCCGCTGACAGGGCTGGGGCCAACGTCCTGACTTTC. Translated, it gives CASSSADRAGANVLTF.

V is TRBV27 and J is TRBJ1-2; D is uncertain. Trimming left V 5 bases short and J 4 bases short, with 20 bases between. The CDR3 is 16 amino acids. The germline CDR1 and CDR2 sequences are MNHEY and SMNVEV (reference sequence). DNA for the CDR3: TGTGCCAGCAGTGAACGACAATGGGGTGCGGGCTATGGCTACACCTTC. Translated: CASSERQWGAGYGYTF.

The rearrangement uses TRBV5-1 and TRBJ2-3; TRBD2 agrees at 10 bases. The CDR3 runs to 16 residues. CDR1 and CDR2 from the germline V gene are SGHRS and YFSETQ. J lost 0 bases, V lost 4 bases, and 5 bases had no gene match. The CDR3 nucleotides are TGCGCCAGCAGCCCACTAGCGGGGTCTAGCACAGATACGCAGTATTTT. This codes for CASSPLAGSSTDTQYF. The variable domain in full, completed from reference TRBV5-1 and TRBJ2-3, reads KAGVTQTPRYLIKTRGQQVTLSCSPISGHRSVSWYQQTPGQGLQFLFEYFSETQRNKGNFPGRFSGRQFSNSRSEMNVSTLELGDSALYLCASSPLAGSSTDTQYFGPGTRLTVL.

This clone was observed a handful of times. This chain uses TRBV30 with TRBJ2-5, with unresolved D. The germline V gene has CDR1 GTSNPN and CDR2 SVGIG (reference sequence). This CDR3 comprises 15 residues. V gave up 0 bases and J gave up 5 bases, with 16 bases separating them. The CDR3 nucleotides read TGTGCCTGGAGTGTAGGGCAGGCGGCCCGGGAGACCCAGTACTTC. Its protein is CAWSVGQAARETQYF.

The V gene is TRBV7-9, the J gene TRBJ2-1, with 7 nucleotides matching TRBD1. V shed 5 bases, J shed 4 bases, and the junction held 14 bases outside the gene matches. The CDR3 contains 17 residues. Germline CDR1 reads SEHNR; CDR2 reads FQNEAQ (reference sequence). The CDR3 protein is CASSPKDGQVAYNEQFF. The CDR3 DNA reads TGTGCCAGCAGCCCAAAAGACGGACAGGTTGCGTACAATGAGCAGTTCTTC.

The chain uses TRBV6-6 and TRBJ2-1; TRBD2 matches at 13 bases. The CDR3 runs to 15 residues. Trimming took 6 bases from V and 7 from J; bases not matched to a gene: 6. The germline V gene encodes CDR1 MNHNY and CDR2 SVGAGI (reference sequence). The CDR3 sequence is CASSPTSGRANEQFF. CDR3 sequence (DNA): TGTGCCAGCAGCCCCACTAGCGGGAGGGCGAATGAGCAGTTCTTC.

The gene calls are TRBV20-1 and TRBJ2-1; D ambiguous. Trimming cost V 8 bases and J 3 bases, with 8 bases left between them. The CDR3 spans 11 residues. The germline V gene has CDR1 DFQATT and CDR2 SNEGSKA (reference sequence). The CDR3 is CSTPGYNEQFF. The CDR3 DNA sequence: TGCAGTACTCCGGGCTACAATGAGCAGTTCTTC.

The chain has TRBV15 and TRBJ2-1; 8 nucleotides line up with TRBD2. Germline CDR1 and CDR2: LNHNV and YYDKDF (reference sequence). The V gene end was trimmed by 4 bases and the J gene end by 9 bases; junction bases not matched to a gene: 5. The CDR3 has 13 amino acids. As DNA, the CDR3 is TGTGCCACCAGCATCGGGGGGGCAGGTGAGCAGTTCTTC. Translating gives CATSIGGAGEQFF. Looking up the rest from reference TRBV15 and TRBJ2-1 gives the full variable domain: DAMVIQNPRYQVTQFGKPVTLSCSQTLNHNVMYWYQQKSSQAPKLLFHYYDKDFNNEADTPDNFQSRRPNTSFCFLDIRSPGLGDTAMYLCATSIGGAGEQFFGPGTRLTVL.

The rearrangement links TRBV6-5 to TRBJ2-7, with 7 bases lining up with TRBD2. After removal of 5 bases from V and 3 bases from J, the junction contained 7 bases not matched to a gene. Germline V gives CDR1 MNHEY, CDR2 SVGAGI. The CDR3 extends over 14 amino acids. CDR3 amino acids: CASSRRLANYEQYF. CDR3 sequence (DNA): TGTGCCAGCAGTCGAAGACTAGCTAACTACGAGCAGTACTTC.

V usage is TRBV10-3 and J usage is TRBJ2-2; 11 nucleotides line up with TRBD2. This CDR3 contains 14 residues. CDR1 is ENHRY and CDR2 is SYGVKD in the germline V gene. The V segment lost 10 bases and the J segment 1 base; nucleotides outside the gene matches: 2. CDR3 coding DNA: TGTGCCAATAGCGGGAGGGAGAACACCGGGGAGCTGTTTTTT. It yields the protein CANSGRENTGELFF.

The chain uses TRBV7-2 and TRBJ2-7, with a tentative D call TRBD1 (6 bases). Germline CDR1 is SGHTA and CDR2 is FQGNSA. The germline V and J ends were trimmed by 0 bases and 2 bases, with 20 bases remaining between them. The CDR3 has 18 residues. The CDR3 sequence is CASSLARTRWDNAYEQYF. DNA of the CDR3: TGTGCCAGCAGCTTAGCGAGAACCCGGTGGGACAACGCCTACGAGCAGTACTTC.

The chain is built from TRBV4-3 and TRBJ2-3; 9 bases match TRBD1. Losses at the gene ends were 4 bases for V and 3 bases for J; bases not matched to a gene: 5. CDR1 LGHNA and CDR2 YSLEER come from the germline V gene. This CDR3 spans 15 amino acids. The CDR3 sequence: CASSRTGVVTDTQYF. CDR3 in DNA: TGCGCCAGCAGCCGGACAGGGGTTGTGACAGATACGCAGTATTTT.

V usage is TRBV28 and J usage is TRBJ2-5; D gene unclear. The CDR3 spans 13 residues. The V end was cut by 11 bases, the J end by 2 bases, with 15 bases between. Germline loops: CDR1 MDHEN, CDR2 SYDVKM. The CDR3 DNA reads TGTGCCTCTTTATCCCCATTTCAAGAGACCCAGTACTTC. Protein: CASLSPFQETQYF.

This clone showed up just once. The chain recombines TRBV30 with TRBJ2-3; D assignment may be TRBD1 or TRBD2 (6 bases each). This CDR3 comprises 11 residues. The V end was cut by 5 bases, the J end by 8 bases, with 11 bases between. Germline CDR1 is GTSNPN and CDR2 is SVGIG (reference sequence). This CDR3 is CAWGGRSTQYF. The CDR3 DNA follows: TGTGCCTGGGGGGGGCGCAGTACGCAGTATTTT.

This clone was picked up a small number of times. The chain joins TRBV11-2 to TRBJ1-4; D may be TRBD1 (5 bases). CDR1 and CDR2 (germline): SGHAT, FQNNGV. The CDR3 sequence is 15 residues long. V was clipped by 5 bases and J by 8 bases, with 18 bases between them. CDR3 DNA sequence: TGTGCCAGCAGCCTCCGATCCGCAGGGCTAGAAAAACTGTTTTTT. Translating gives CASSLRSAGLEKLFF.

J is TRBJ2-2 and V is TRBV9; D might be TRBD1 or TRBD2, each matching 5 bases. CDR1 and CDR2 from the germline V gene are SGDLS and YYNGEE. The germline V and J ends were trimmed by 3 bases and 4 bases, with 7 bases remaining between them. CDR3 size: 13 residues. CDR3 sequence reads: CASSGDLTGELFF. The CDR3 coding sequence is TGTGCCAGCAGCGGGGACCTCACCGGGGAGCTGTTTTTT.

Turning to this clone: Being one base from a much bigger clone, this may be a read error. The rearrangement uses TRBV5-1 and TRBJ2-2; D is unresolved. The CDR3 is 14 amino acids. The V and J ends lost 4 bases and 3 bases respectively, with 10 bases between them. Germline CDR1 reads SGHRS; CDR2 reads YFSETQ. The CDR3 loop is CASSLPLDTGELFF. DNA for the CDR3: TGCGCCAGCAGCCTTCCCCTTGACACCGGGGAGCTGTTTTTT.

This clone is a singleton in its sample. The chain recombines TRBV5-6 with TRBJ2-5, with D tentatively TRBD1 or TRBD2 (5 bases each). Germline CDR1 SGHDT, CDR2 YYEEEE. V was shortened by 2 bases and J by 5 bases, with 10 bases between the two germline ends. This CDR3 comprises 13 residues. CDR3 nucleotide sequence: TGTGCCAGCAGCTTCGATTGGGGGGAGACCCAGTACTTC. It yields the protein CASSFDWGETQYF.

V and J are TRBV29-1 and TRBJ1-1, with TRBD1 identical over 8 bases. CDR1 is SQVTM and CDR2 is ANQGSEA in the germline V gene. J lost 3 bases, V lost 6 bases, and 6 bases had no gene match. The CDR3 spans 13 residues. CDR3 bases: TGCAGCGTAAGACAGGGGATCGACACTGAAGCTTTCTTT. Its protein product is CSVRQGIDTEAFF.

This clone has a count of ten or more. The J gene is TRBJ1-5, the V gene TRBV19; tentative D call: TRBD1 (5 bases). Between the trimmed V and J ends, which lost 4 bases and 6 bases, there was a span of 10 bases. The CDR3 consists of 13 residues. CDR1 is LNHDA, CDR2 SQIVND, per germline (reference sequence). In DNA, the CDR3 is TGTGCCAGTAGTAGAGGGGACGGTCAGCCCCAGCATTTT. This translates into CASSRGDGQPQHF.

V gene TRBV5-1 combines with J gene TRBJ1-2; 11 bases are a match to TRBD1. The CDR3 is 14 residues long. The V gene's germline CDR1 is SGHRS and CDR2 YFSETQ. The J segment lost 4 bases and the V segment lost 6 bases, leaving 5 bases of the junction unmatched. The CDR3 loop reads CASNDGTGGYGYTF. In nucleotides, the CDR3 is TGCGCCAGCAATGATGGGACAGGGGGCTATGGCTACACCTTC.

This chain's CDR3 is CASNWESYNEQFF. CDR3 DNA sequence: TGTGCCAGCAACTGGGAGTCCTACAATGAGCAGTTCTTC. The gene calls are TRBV7-2 and TRBJ2-1, with D tentatively TRBD2 (5 bases). Germline lookup yields CDR1 SGHTA and CDR2 FQGNSA. The CDR3 has 13 residues. Trimming removed 7 bases from V and 1 base from J, with 8 bases in between.